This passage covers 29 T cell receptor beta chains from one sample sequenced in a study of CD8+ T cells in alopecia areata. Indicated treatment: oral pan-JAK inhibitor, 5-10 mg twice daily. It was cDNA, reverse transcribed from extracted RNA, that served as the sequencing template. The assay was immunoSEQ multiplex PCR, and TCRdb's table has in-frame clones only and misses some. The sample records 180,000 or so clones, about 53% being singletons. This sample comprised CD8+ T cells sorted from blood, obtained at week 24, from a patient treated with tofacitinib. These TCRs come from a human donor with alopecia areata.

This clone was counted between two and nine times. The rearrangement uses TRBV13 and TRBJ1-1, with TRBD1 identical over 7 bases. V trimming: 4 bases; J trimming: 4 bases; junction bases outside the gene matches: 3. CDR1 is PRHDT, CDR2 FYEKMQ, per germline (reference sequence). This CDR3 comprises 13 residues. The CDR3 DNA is TGTGCCAGCAGCTCCAGGGGGGGCACTGAAGCTTTCTTT. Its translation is CASSSRGGTEAFF.

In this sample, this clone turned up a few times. The CDR3 loop is CSATIGGTEAFF. For the CDR3, the DNA is TGCAGCGCCACAATTGGGGGTACTGAAGCTTTCTTT. This sequence joins TRBV29-1 and TRBJ1-1, with D maybe TRBD1 (5 bases). Germline assignment: CDR1 SQVTM and CDR2 ANQGSEA. CDR3 length: 12 residues. V lost 7 bases to trimming and J lost 5 bases, with 14 bases between them. The full variable domain, its missing parts supplied by reference TRBV29-1 and TRBJ1-1, is SAVISQKPSRDICQRGTSLTIQCQVDSQVTMMFWYRQQPGQSLTLIATANQGSEATYESGFVIDKFPISRPNLTFSTLTVSNMSPEDSSIYLCSATIGGTEAFFGQGTRLTVV.

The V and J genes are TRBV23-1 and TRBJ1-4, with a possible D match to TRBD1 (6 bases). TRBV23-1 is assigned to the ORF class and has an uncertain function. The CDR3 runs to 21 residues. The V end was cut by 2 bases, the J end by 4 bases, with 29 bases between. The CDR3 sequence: CASSQINRDTECACSNEKLFF. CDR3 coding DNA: TGCGCCAGCAGTCAAATCAACAGGGACACCGAATGCGCTTGTAGTAATGAAAAACTGTTTTTT.

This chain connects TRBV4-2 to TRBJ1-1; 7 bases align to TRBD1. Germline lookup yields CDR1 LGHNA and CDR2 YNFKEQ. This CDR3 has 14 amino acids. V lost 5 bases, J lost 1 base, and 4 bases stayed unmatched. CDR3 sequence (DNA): TGTGCCAGCAGCAAAAACAGGGGGAACACTGAAGCTTTCTTT. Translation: CASSKNRGNTEAFF.

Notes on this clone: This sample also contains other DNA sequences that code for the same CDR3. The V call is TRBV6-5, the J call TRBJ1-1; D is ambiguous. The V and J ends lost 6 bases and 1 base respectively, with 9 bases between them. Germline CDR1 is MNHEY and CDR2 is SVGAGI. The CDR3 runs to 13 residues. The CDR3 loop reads CASSYKENTEAFF. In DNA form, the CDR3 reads TGTGCCAGCAGCTACAAAGAGAACACTGAAGCTTTCTTT.

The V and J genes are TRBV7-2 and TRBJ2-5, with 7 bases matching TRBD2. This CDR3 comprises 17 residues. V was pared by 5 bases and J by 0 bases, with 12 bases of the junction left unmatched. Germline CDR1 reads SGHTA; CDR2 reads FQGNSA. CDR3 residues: CASSHKRDGGYQETQYF. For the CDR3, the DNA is TGTGCCAGCAGCCATAAGCGGGACGGAGGGTACCAAGAGACCCAGTACTTC.

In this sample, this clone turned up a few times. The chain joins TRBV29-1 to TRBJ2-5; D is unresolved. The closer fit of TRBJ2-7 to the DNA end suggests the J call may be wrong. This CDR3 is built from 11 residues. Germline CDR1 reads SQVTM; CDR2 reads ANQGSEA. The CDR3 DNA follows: TGCAGCGTTGTTGACGGTTACGAGCAGTACTTC. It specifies CSVVDGYEQYF.

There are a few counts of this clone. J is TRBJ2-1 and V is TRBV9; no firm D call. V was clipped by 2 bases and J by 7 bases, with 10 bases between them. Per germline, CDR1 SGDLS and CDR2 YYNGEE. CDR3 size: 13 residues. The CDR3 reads CASSVTSRNEQFF. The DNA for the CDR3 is TGTGCCAGCAGCGTCACCAGCAGGAATGAGCAGTTCTTC.

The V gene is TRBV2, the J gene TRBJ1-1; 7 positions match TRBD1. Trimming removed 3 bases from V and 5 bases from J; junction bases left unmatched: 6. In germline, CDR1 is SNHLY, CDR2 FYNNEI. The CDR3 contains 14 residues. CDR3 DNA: TGTGCCAGCAGTGACCAGGGGGTTCGGACTGAAGCTTTCTTT. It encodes CASSDQGVRTEAFF.

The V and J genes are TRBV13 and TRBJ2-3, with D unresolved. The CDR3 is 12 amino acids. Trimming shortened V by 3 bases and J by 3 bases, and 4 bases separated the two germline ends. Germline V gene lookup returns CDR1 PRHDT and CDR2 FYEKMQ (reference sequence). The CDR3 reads CASSFPTDTQYF. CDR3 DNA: TGTGCCAGCAGCTTTCCGACAGATACGCAGTATTTT.

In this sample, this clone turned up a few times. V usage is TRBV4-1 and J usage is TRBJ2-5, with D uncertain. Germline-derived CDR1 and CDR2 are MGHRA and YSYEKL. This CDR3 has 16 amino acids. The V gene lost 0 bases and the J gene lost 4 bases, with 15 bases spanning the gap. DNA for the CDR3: TGCGCCAGCAGCCAAGATCTTGGGATTACGGGAGAGACCCAGTACTTC. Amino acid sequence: CASSQDLGITGETQYF.

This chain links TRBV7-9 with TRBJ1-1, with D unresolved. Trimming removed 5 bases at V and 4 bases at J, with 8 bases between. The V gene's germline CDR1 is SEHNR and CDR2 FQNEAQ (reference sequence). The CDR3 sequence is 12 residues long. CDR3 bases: TGTGCCAGCAGCAAAGGGAGCACTGAAGCTTTCTTT. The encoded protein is CASSKGSTEAFF.

This CDR3 is CASSPGTVYEQYF. For the CDR3, the DNA is TGTGCCAGCAGCCCGGGGACAGTCTACGAGCAGTACTTC. V and J are TRBV7-9 and TRBJ2-7; 7 bases align to TRBD1. Germline CDR1 and CDR2: SEHNR and FQNEAQ (reference sequence). This CDR3 region has 13 residues. J was trimmed by 3 bases and V by 5 bases; bases with no gene match: 4.

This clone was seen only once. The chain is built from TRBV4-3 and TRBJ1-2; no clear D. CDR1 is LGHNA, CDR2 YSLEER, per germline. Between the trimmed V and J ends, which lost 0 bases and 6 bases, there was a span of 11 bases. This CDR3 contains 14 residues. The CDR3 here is CASSQDWESDGYTF. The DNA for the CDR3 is TGCGCCAGCAGCCAAGACTGGGAAAGCGATGGCTACACCTTC.

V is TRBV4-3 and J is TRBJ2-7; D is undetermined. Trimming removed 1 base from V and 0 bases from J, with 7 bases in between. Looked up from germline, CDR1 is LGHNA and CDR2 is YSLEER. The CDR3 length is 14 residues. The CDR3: CASSQASASYEQYF. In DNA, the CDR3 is TGCGCCAGCAGCCAAGCGTCAGCCTCCTACGAGCAGTACTTC.

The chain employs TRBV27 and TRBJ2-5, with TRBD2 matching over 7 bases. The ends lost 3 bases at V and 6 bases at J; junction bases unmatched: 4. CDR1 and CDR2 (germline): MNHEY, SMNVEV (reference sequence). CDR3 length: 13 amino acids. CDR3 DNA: TGTGCCAGCAGTTTGGGGGGGGATCAGACCCAGTACTTC. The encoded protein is CASSLGGDQTQYF.

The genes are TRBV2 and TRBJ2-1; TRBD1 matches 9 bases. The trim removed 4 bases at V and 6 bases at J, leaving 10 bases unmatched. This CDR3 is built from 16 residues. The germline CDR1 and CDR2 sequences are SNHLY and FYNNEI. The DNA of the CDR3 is TGTGCCAGCAGTGGGACAGGGGACGTAGTAGTCAATGAGCAGTTCTTC. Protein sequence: CASSGTGDVVVNEQFF.

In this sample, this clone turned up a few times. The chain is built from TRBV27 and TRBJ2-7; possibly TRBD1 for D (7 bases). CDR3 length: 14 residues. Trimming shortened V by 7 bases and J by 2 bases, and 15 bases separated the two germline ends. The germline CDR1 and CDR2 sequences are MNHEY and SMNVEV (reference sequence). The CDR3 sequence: CASNRGGGPYEQYF. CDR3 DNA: TGTGCCAGCAACCGTGGAGGGGGCCCCTACGAGCAGTACTTC.

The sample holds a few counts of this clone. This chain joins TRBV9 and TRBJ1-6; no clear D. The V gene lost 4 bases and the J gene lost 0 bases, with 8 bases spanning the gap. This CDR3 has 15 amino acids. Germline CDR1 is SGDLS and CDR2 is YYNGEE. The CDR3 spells CASSPSSSYNSPLHF. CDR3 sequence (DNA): TGTGCCAGCAGCCCCAGTAGCTCCTATAATTCACCCCTCCACTTT.

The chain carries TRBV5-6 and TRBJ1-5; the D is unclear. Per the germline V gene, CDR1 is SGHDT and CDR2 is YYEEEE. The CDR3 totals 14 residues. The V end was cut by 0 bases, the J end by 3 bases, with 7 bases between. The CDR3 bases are TGTGCCAGCAGCTTGGTAGGACTCAATCAGCCCCAGCATTTT. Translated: CASSLVGLNQPQHF.

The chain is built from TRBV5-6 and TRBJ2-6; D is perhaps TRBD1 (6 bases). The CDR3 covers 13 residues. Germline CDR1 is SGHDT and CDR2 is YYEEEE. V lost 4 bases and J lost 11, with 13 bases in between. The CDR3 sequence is CASSETGDYVLTF. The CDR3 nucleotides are TGTGCCAGCAGCGAGACAGGAGATTACGTCCTGACTTTC.

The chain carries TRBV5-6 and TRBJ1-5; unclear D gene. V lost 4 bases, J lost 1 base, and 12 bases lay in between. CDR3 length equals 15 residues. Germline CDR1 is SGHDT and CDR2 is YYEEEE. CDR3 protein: CASSPNPSSNQPQHF. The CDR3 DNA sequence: TGTGCCAGCAGCCCCAACCCATCAAGCAATCAGCCCCAGCATTTT.

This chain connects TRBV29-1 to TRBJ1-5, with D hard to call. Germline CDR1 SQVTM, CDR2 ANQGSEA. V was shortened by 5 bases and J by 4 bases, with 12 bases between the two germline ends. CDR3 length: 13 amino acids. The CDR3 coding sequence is TGCAGCGTTCTAGGAGACGGTAATCAGCCCCAGCATTTT. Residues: CSVLGDGNQPQHF.

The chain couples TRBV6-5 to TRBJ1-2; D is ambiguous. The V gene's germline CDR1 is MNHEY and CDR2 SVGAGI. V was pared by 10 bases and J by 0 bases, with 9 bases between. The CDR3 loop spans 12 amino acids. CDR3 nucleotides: TGTGCCACGGTCGGGACTAACTATGGCTACACCTTC. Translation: CATVGTNYGYTF.

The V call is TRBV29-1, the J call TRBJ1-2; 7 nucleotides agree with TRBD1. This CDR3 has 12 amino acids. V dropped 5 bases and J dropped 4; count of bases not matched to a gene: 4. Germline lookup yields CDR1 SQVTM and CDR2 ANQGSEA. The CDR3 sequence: CSVSGQAYGYTF. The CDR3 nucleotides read TGCAGCGTTAGTGGACAGGCCTATGGCTACACCTTC. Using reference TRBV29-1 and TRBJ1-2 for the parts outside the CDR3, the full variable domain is SAVISQKPSRDICQRGTSLTIQCQVDSQVTMMFWYRQQPGQSLTLIATANQGSEATYESGFVIDKFPISRPNLTFSTLTVSNMSPEDSSIYLCSVSGQAYGYTFGSGTRLTVV.

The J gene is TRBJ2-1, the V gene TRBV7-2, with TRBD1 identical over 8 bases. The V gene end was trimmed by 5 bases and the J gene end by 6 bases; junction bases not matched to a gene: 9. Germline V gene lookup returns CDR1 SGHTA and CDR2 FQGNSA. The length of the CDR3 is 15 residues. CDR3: CASSLGTGPLNEQFF. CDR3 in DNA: TGTGCCAGCAGCCTCGGGACAGGACCTCTCAATGAGCAGTTCTTC.

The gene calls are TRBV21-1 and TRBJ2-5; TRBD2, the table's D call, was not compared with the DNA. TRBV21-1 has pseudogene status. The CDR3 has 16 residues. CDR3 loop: CASSRGAPSGEETQYF. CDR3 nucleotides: TGTGCCAGCAGCAGGGGGGCCCCTAGCGGGGAAGAGACCCAGTACTTC.

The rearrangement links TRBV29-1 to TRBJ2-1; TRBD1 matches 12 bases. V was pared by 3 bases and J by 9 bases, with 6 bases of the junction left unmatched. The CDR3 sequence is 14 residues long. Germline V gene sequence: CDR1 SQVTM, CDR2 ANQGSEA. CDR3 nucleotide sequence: TGCAGCGTTGAGGGGGACAGGGGGCAGGGTGAGCAGTTCTTC. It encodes CSVEGDRGQGEQFF.

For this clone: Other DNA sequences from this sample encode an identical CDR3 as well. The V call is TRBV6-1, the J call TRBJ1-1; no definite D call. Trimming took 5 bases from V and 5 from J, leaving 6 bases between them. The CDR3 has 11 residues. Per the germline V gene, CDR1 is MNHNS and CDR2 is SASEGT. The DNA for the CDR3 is TGTGCCAGCAGTTACGGAACTGAAGCTTTCTTT. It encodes CASSYGTEAFF.